This TCR beta chain originates from a study of cytotoxic CD8 clonotypes in ibrutinib-treated CLL. Study-level points and caveats: Baseline-level clonality went beyond age-matched healthy donors and moved in step with circulating CD8+ T-cell counts.

Note on this clone: Its matching antigen is unknown.

Clones were sequenced by immunoSEQ multiplex PCR, and TCRdb holds only the in-frame ones, with some missing. The sample holds 52,000 or so clones, approximately 50% seen once. Germline V lookup: CDR1 ENHRY, CDR2 SYGVKD. V was clipped by 8 bases and J by 1 base, with 11 bases between them. The CDR3 runs 13 residues. The V call is TRBV10-3, the J call TRBJ2-5; a possible D gene is TRBD2 (6 bases). Sample: PBMCs, taken at disease progression, from a patient treated with ibrutinib. The sequence derives from a human donor with chronic lymphocytic leukemia. The CDR3 here is CAIRLGAQETQYF. CDR3 coding DNA: TGTGCCATCCGACTAGGCGCCCAAGAGACCCAGTACTTC.